The following is a T cell receptor (beta chain) sequence with its context. TCRdb's table, derived via immunoSEQ multiplex PCR, lists solely in-frame clones and lacks some. Here the sample spans hundreds of thousands of clones, approximately 90% being singletons. The data belong to a study of blood T cell repertoires in COVID-19. This CDR3 comprises 14 residues. V shed 4 bases and J shed 6 bases, with 16 bases lying between them. The germline gives CDR1 SQVTM, CDR2 ANQGSEA. This chain connects TRBV29-1 to TRBJ2-1; D might be TRBD2 (6 bases). Sequences were obtained from PBMCs or T cells enriched from blood (not recorded which). The source is a woman under 30 who had recovered from COVID-19. CDR3 in amino acids: CSVGGTGVSNEQFF. The CDR3 DNA reads as TGCAGCGTTGGAGGGACTGGGGTCAGCAATGAGCAGTTCTTC.